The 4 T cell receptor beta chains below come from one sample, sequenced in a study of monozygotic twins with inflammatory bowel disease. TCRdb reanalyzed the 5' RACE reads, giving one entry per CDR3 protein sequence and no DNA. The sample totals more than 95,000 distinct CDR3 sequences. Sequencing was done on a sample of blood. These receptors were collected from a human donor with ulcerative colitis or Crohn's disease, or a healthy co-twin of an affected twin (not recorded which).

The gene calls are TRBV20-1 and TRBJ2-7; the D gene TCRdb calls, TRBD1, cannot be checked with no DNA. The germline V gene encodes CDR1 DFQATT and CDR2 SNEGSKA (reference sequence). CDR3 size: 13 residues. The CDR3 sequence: CSAIPLTAYEQYF.

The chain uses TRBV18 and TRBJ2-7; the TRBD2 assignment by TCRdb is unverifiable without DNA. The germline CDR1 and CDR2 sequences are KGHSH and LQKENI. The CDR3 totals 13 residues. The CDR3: CASSPQEGAEQYF.

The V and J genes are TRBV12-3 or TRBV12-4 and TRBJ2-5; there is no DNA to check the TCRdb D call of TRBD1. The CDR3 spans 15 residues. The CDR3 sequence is CASSLGGTYQETQYF.

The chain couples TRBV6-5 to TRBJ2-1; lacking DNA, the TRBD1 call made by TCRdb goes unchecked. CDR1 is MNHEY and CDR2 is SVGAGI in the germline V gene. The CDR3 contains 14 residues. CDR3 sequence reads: CASSLVSGGNEQFF.